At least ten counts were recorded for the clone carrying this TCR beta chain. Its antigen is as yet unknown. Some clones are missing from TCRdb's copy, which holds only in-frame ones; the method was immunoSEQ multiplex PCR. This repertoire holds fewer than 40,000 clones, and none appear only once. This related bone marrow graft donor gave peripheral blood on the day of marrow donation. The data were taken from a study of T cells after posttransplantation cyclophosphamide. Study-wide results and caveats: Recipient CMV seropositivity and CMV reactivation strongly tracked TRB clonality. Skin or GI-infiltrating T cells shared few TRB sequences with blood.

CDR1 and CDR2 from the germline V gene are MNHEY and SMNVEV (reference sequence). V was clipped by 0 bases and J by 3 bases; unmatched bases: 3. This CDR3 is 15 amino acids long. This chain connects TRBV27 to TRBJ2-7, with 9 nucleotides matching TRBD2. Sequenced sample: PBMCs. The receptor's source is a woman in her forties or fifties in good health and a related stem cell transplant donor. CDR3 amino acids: CASSLSASGVYEQYF. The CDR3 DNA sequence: TGTGCCAGCAGTTTATCAGCTAGCGGGGTCTACGAGCAGTACTTC.